The entry that follows covers one T cell receptor beta chain sequence. The entry originates in a study of cytomegalovirus exposure and HLA in healthy donors. 60 Vbeta and 13 Jbeta primers were used in PCR. Data came from immunoSEQ multiplex PCR; TCRdb stores just in-frame clones and leaves some out. The sample contains approximately 130,000 clones, 72% of which appear only once. The CDR3 consists of 17 residues. Germline V gene lookup returns CDR1 SGHKS and CDR2 YYEKEE (reference sequence). Trimming pared 4 bases from V and 0 bases from J, leaving 17 bases between. The rearrangement uses TRBV5-5 and TRBJ1-5; D perhaps matches TRBD1 (6 bases). The TCR was taken from a man between 45 and 60 years old in good health and CMV-seropositive. Material for sequencing was PBMCs. The CDR3: CASSVGDGTNSNQPQHF. CDR3 DNA: TGTGCCAGCAGCGTAGGAGACGGGACAAATAGCAATCAGCCCCAGCATTTT.